These 21 T cell receptor beta chains share one sample of origin, sequenced in a study of T-cell reconstitution after alpha-beta-depleted transplantation in children. Researchers prepared the TCRbeta library using unique molecular identifiers, the study reports. Via MiXCR, TCRdb re-called the PCR reads, giving one row per CDR3 protein. The profile shows about 580,000 distinct CDR3 sequences, roughly 23% of them singletons. The specimen was PBMCs, mostly from graft donor cells, collected 360 days after TCRalphabeta/CD19-depleted stem cell transplant. Receptor source: a boy less than two years old who had a stem cell transplant for acute myeloid leukemia, so the T cells may come from the graft donor.

CDR3 residues: CAWSEFPTIGDEQYF. CDR3 sequence (DNA): TGTGCCTGGAGTGAGTTCCCCACGATCGGGGACGAGCAGTACTTC. The chain uses TRBV30 and TRBJ2-7, with TRBD2 as a possible D gene (5 bases). With 1 base removed from V and 5 bases from J, the gap between germline ends came to 18 bases. The CDR3 runs to 15 residues. Per germline, CDR1 GTSNPN and CDR2 SVGIG (reference sequence).

This clonotype has a count of ten or more. V gene TRBV20-1 combines with J gene TRBJ1-1; unclear D gene. This CDR3 spans 13 amino acids. Trimming removed 0 bases from V and 3 bases from J, with 8 bases in between. Germline loops: CDR1 DFQATT, CDR2 SNEGSKA (reference sequence). CDR3 region: CSARENTYTEAFF. The DNA of the CDR3 is TGCAGTGCTAGAGAGAACACCTACACTGAAGCTTTCTTT.

This clonotype was observed a few times. DNA for the CDR3: TGTGCCAGCATGAAATTGGACAGGGGCGATGAGCAGTTCTTC. As protein: CASMKLDRGDEQFF. The chain joins TRBV6-1 to TRBJ2-1, with 9 bases matching TRBD1. From germline, CDR1 is MNHNS and CDR2 SASEGT. After removal of 7 bases from V and 8 bases from J, the junction contained 9 bases not matched to a gene. The CDR3 loop spans 14 amino acids.

At least ten counts were recorded for this clonotype. The chain couples TRBV7-9 to TRBJ2-5, with TRBD2 as a possible D gene (5 bases). CDR1 and CDR2 from the germline V gene are SEHNR and FQNEAQ (reference sequence). The CDR3 totals 15 residues. Trimming pared 2 bases from V and 1 base from J, leaving 11 bases between. The CDR3 is CASSLRAGFQETQYF. The CDR3 DNA follows: TGTGCCAGCAGCTTACGGGCGGGCTTCCAAGAGACCCAGTACTTC. The entire variable domain, with the rest obtained from reference TRBV7-9 and TRBJ2-5, is as follows: DTGVSQNPRHKITKRGQNVTFRCDPISEHNRLYWYRQTLGQGPEFLTYFQNEAQLEKSRLLSDRFSAERPKGSFSTLEIQRTEQGDSAMYLCASSLRAGFQETQYFGPGTRLLVL.

This clonotype has more than one count but fewer than ten. This rearrangement joins TRBV4-1 to TRBJ2-1; 8 bases match TRBD1. Per germline, CDR1 MGHRA and CDR2 YSYEKL. CDR3 length equals 15 residues. Trimming took 4 bases from V and 6 from J; bases not matched to a gene: 8. The CDR3 here is CASSPIGTGGNEQFF. CDR3 in DNA: TGCGCCAGCAGCCCGATCGGAACAGGGGGCAATGAGCAGTTCTTC.

The chain carries TRBV12-3 or TRBV12-4 and TRBJ2-2; TRBD2 agrees at 10 bases. The CDR3 covers 17 residues. J lost 3 bases, V lost 6 bases, and 10 bases had no gene match. The CDR3: CASSRSSGGADTGELFF. The CDR3 region has the DNA TGTGCCAGCAGCCGATCAAGCGGGGGGGCCGACACCGGGGAGCTGTTTTTT.

The chain employs TRBV2 and TRBJ2-2; 7 bases map to TRBD1. CDR1 is SNHLY, CDR2 FYNNEI, per germline. V trimming: 6 bases; J trimming: 7 bases; junction bases outside the gene matches: 17. This CDR3 has 17 residues. CDR3 region: CASRPDRASSNGGELFF. In nucleotides, the CDR3 is TGTGCCAGCAGACCAGACAGGGCCTCTTCCAACGGCGGGGAGCTGTTTTTT.

This rearrangement joins TRBV20-1 to TRBJ2-1; 10 nucleotides agree with TRBD1. Germline CDR1 is DFQATT and CDR2 is SNEGSKA (reference sequence). Germline trimming cut 2 bases from V and 10 bases from J; bases unmatched to any gene: 8. There are 14 residues in the CDR3. This chain's CDR3 is CSARPGQGSEEQFF. As DNA, the CDR3 is TGCAGTGCTAGACCGGGACAGGGGAGTGAGGAGCAGTTCTTC.

This clonotype was counted between two and nine times. The chain carries TRBV7-9 and TRBJ2-1; D gene uncertain. Trimming stripped 3 bases from V and 9 bases from J, with 12 bases between. This CDR3 is built from 13 residues. The germline V gene has CDR1 SEHNR and CDR2 FQNEAQ (reference sequence). CDR3 nucleotides: TGTGCCAGCAGCTTGACCCCGGTGGCTGAGCAGTTCTTC. Encoded protein: CASSLTPVAEQFF.

CDR3 in DNA: TGCAGCGTCCGATTATTTTATCCGGGACCTGGTGGCTACACCTTC. Its translation is CSVRLFYPGPGGYTF. The V call is TRBV29-1, the J call TRBJ1-2; a possible D gene is TRBD1 (5 bases). Trimming pared 6 bases from V and 7 bases from J, leaving 24 bases between. The CDR3 has 15 amino acids. Germline CDR1 SQVTM, CDR2 ANQGSEA.

This chain joins TRBV11-2 and TRBJ2-3; perhaps D is TRBD1 or TRBD2 (5 bases each). V was clipped by 6 bases and J by 1 base, with 14 bases between them. CDR3 length equals 15 residues. Per the germline V gene, CDR1 is SGHAT and CDR2 is FQNNGV. This CDR3 is CASRHPGRGTDTQYF. The CDR3 nucleotides are TGTGCCAGCAGACACCCGGGACGAGGCACAGATACGCAGTATTTT.

The chain has TRBV10-3 and TRBJ2-7; 7 bases are a match to TRBD1. This CDR3 is built from 15 residues. With 5 bases clipped from V and 2 bases from J, the junction kept 9 bases outside the gene matches. Germline V gene lookup returns CDR1 ENHRY and CDR2 SYGVKD. As DNA, the CDR3 is TGTGCCATCAGTTCCGAGGACAGGAGCCCCTACGAGCAGTACTTC. Protein product: CAISSEDRSPYEQYF.

This clonotype has a single count. The rearrangement joins TRBV6-5 to TRBJ1-1; D unresolved. This CDR3 spans 14 amino acids. V lost 2 bases and J 1 base, leaving 8 bases between the germline ends. Germline CDR1 and CDR2: MNHEY and SVGAGI. CDR3 sequence: CASSYGDRNTEAFF. In nucleotides, the CDR3 is TGTGCCAGCAGTTACGGGGATCGGAACACTGAAGCTTTCTTT.

This clonotype was picked up a small number of times. V and J are TRBV12-3 or TRBV12-4 and TRBJ2-2; possible D gene TRBD2, 5 bases. The CDR3 is made up of 14 amino acids. V gave up 3 bases and J gave up 5 bases, with 10 bases separating them. CDR3 sequence (DNA): TGTGCCAGCAGTTTTCTCACGGGGACCGGGGAGCTGTTTTTT. It codes for CASSFLTGTGELFF.

This clonotype occurred many times. The gene calls are TRBV12-3 or TRBV12-4 and TRBJ1-1; D is unclear. The length of the CDR3 is 12 residues. The V end lost 6 bases, the J end lost 2 bases, and 7 bases lay between the germline ends. The CDR3 sequence is CASSLGNTEAFF. For the CDR3, the DNA is TGTGCCAGCAGCTTGGGTAACACTGAAGCTTTCTTT.

The rearrangement joins TRBV29-1 to TRBJ2-5, with D tentatively TRBD1 (5 bases). V shed 4 bases and J shed 7 bases, with 13 bases lying between them. The CDR3 length is 12 residues. CDR1 and CDR2 (germline): SQVTM, ANQGSEA. The CDR3: CSVVQGWGTQYF. In DNA form, the CDR3 reads TGCAGCGTTGTCCAGGGCTGGGGGACCCAGTACTTC.

This clonotype appeared many times. This sequence joins TRBV6-2 or TRBV6-3 and TRBJ2-1, with TRBD2 matching 8 bases. The CDR3 runs to 18 residues. Losses at the gene ends were 0 bases for V and 4 bases for J; bases not matched to a gene: 11. From germline, CDR1 is MNHEY and CDR2 SVGEGT. CDR3 in amino acids: CASSYSLIGGAGYNEQFF. The CDR3 nucleotides are TGTGCCAGCAGTTACTCCCTCATCGGGGGGGCCGGTTACAATGAGCAGTTCTTC.

The sample holds a few counts of this clonotype. The V and J genes are TRBV11-3 and TRBJ2-5; 7 bases match TRBD2. The CDR3 totals 14 residues. Germline lookup yields CDR1 SGHNT and CDR2 YENEEA. Unmatched junction bases numbered 4, after V lost 5 bases and J lost 1 base. The CDR3 reads CASSLSGTQETQYF. The CDR3, as DNA: TGTGCCAGCAGCCTAAGCGGGACCCAAGAGACCCAGTACTTC.

The chain carries TRBV2 and TRBJ2-1; TRBD1 aligns across 10 bases. This CDR3 comprises 16 residues. Unmatched junction bases numbered 6, after V lost 3 bases and J lost 4 bases. Germline assignment: CDR1 SNHLY and CDR2 FYNNEI. This CDR3 is CASSEGTGVRYNEQFF. The CDR3 coding sequence is TGTGCCAGCAGTGAGGGGACAGGGGTGAGATACAATGAGCAGTTCTTC.

This clonotype was observed at least ten times. The rearrangement joins TRBV29-1 to TRBJ2-7; D ambiguous. V lost 7 bases and J lost 0, with 10 bases in between. CDR1 is SQVTM, CDR2 ANQGSEA, per germline. This CDR3 is 12 amino acids long. CDR3 sequence: CSASLGSYEQYF. The CDR3 DNA follows: TGCAGCGCTTCGCTAGGCTCCTACGAGCAGTACTTC.

This clonotype was seen repeatedly, ten times or more. CDR3 in amino acids: CATSEPSGGPSTGELFF. The CDR3 DNA sequence: TGTGCCACCAGTGAGCCTTCAGGGGGCCCGAGCACCGGGGAGCTGTTTTTT. This sequence joins TRBV24-1 and TRBJ2-2; TRBD1 agrees at 8 bases. The CDR3 contains 17 residues. Germline V gene sequence: CDR1 KGHDR, CDR2 SFDVKD. The V segment lost 4 bases and the J segment 4 bases; nucleotides outside the gene matches: 10.